The 26 T cell receptor beta chains below come from one sample, sequenced in a study of blood T cells in healthy people across ages. With a J-beta primer mix and a sample-barcoded 5' primer, a second PCR ran about 6 to 11 cycles. TCRdb passed the 5' RACE reads through MiXCR, listing each CDR3 protein once. The sample yields some 880,000 distinct CDR3 sequences, roughly 40% seen once. The sequenced sample was blood. Receptors were obtained from a man aged 18 to 29 in good health.

The V and J genes are TRBV12-3 or TRBV12-4 and TRBJ2-7, with 7 bases lining up with TRBD1. The CDR3 is 12 residues long. V lost 5 bases and J lost 9; bases outside the gene matches: 7. The CDR3 sequence: CASSVTGSWQYF. In DNA form, the CDR3 reads TGTGCCAGCAGTGTGACAGGGAGTTGGCAGTACTTC.

Remarks on this clonotype: Mismatch with germline at one junction end may stem from a read error. The V and J genes are TRBV12-3 or TRBV12-4 and TRBJ1-4, with a tentative D call TRBD1 (5 bases). The CDR3 is 15 amino acids. Here the CDR3 DNA reads TGTGCCAGCAGTTTGTTGGACACCGAGAATGAAGAACTGTTTTTT. Amino acids: CASSLLDTENEELFF.

The gene calls are TRBV28 and TRBJ1-2, with D perhaps TRBD1 (6 bases). This CDR3 contains 14 residues. V lost 6 bases and J 1 base, leaving 12 bases between the germline ends. Per the germline V gene, CDR1 is MDHEN and CDR2 is SYDVKM. CDR3 nucleotides: TGTGCCAGCAGCGCGCGGGGGCTTAACTATGGCTACACCTTC. This encodes CASSARGLNYGYTF.

The J gene is TRBJ1-4, the V gene TRBV12-3 or TRBV12-4; 7 nucleotides match TRBD1. The CDR3 runs to 16 residues. V lost 7 bases, J lost 0 bases, and 8 bases stayed unmatched. The CDR3 protein is CASTRTGESTNEKLFF. The DNA for the CDR3 is TGTGCCAGCACCCGAACAGGGGAGTCAACTAATGAAAAACTGTTTTTT.

This clonotype was recorded many times. This rearrangement joins TRBV20-1 to TRBJ2-5, with D perhaps TRBD1 (6 bases). CDR1 DFQATT and CDR2 SNEGSKA come from the germline V gene (reference sequence). Trimming stripped 7 bases from V and 8 bases from J, with 14 bases between. The CDR3 runs to 11 residues. In DNA, the CDR3 is TGCAGTGGGCAGGGGTTAAACACCCAGTACTTC. It encodes CSGQGLNTQYF.

The genes are TRBV5-5 and TRBJ1-2; 7 nucleotides match TRBD1. The CDR3 loop spans 14 amino acids. Germline V gene lookup returns CDR1 SGHKS and CDR2 YYEKEE (reference sequence). V dropped 0 bases and J dropped 9; count of bases not matched to a gene: 8. This CDR3 is CASSLGRGRYSYTF. For the CDR3, the DNA is TGTGCCAGCAGCTTGGGAAGGGGGCGTTATAGCTACACCTTC. Full variable domain (rest looked up from reference TRBV5-5 and TRBJ1-2): DAGVTQSPTHLIKTRGQQVTLRCSPISGHKSVSWYQQVLGQGPQFIFQYYEKEERGRGNFPDRFSARQFPNYSSELNVNALLLGDSALYLCASSLGRGRYSYTFGSGTRLTVV.

CDR3 loop: CATSEKQYF. CDR3 nucleotides: TGTGCCACCTCTGAGAAGCAGTACTTC. The chain couples TRBV10-3 to TRBJ2-5; D unclear. This CDR3 comprises 9 residues. Between the trimmed V and J ends, which lost 10 bases and 11 bases, there was a span of 11 bases. Germline CDR1 is ENHRY and CDR2 is SYGVKD.

In this sample, this clonotype turned up once. This rearrangement joins TRBV7-8 to TRBJ2-3; a possible D gene is TRBD1 (5 bases). Trimming pared 3 bases from V and 0 bases from J, leaving 19 bases between. CDR3 length equals 18 residues. Germline CDR1 and CDR2: SGHVS and FQNEAQ. The CDR3 reads CASSLGPPGSLSTDTQYF. CDR3 DNA: TGTGCCAGCAGCTTGGGGCCCCCGGGCTCCCTGAGCACAGATACGCAGTATTTT.

This clonotype was detected a few times. The J gene is TRBJ2-1, the V gene TRBV7-9, with 7 bases lining up with TRBD2. The CDR3 runs to 14 residues. The V gene end was trimmed by 3 bases and the J gene end by 9 bases; junction bases not matched to a gene: 8. The germline gives CDR1 SEHNR, CDR2 FQNEAQ (reference sequence). The CDR3 is CASSFYGLVCEQFF. CDR3 DNA sequence: TGTGCCAGCAGCTTTTACGGACTAGTATGTGAGCAGTTCTTC.

On this clonotype: An end of the junction does not agree with germline; a read error may underlie this. V and J are TRBV7-2 and TRBJ2-6; possible D gene TRBD1, 5 bases. CDR1 is SGHTA, CDR2 FQGNSA, per germline. The CDR3 runs to 15 residues. The CDR3 DNA follows: TGTGCCAGCAGCTTAGCCATCTCTGGGGCCAACGTCCGGACTTTC. Its protein product is CASSLAISGANVRTF.

This clonotype was recorded a few times. The rearrangement joins TRBV20-1 to TRBJ2-6, with D possibly TRBD1 on 5 matching bases. Germline assignment: CDR1 DFQATT and CDR2 SNEGSKA (reference sequence). This CDR3 has 16 amino acids. Deletions cut 6 bases from V and 0 bases from J, with 15 bases between. In nucleotides, the CDR3 is TGCAGTGCCTTACGGTCAGGGTACTCTGGGGCCAACGTCCTGACTTTC. As protein: CSALRSGYSGANVLTF.

Many counts were recorded for this clonotype. This rearrangement joins TRBV7-2 to TRBJ1-2, with D hard to call. Trimming pared 3 bases from V and 6 bases from J, leaving 11 bases between. Per the germline V gene, CDR1 is SGHTA and CDR2 is FQGNSA. There are 13 residues in the CDR3. DNA of the CDR3: TGTGCCAGCAGCTTTATTCCGTCCCATGGCTACACCTTC. Translation gives CASSFIPSHGYTF.

A word on this clonotype: Being one base from a much bigger clone, this may be a read error. The chain couples TRBV20-1 to TRBJ2-1; 11 bases are shared with TRBD2. J lost 9 bases, V lost 3 bases, and 7 bases had no gene match. Germline CDR1 is DFQATT and CDR2 is SNEGSKA (reference sequence). CDR3 length: 14 amino acids. In DNA, the CDR3 is TGCAGTGCTAGCGTGGCTAGCGGGGGGAGTGAGCAGTTCTTC. This gives the protein CSASVASGGSEQFF.

The J gene is TRBJ1-5, the V gene TRBV7-2; the D gene is possibly TRBD1 (5 bases). The CDR3 runs to 13 residues. Trimming took 4 bases from V and 4 from J, leaving 8 bases between them. Per germline, CDR1 SGHTA and CDR2 FQGNSA. The CDR3 here is CASSYNRNQPQHF. Written as DNA, the CDR3 is TGTGCCAGCAGCTACAACAGGAATCAGCCCCAGCATTTT.

Many counts were recorded for this clonotype. The J gene is TRBJ2-5, the V gene TRBV27; the D gene is possibly TRBD1 (6 bases). CDR1 and CDR2 from the germline V gene are MNHEY and SMNVEV (reference sequence). The CDR3 has 12 residues. The germline V and J ends were trimmed by 8 bases and 4 bases, with 11 bases remaining between them. CDR3 in DNA: TGTGCCAGCGCCTTGACAGGAGAGACCCAGTACTTC. Protein: CASALTGETQYF.

The chain employs TRBV4-1 and TRBJ1-1; the match to TRBD1 covers 7 bases. This CDR3 comprises 15 residues. Germline lookup yields CDR1 MGHRA and CDR2 YSYEKL. The V gene end was trimmed by 6 bases and the J gene end by 0 bases; junction bases not matched to a gene: 7. The CDR3 DNA reads TGCGCCAGCAGAGGGACAGAAGTAATGAACACTGAAGCTTTCTTT. This codes for CASRGTEVMNTEAFF.

This CDR3 is CSAPQDVNNEQYF. CDR3 nucleotides: TGCAGTGCCCCACAGGACGTAAACAATGAGCAGTACTTC. The J gene is TRBJ2-5, the V gene TRBV20-1, with D maybe TRBD1 (5 bases). Germline loops: CDR1 DFQATT, CDR2 SNEGSKA (reference sequence). The length of the CDR3 is 13 residues. V was clipped by 6 bases and J by 11 bases, with 22 bases between them.

This clonotype has only a few counts. This chain connects TRBV6-5 to TRBJ2-4; TRBD1 is a possible D gene (6 bases). The CDR3 length is 14 residues. Germline V gene sequence: CDR1 MNHEY, CDR2 SVGAGI. With 5 bases removed from V and 8 bases from J, the gap between germline ends came to 16 bases. CDR3 coding DNA: TGTGCCAGCAGTAAAAGCGGACAGTTTGACATTCAGTACTTC. Translation gives CASSKSGQFDIQYF.

The chain employs TRBV7-9 and TRBJ1-4; 7 nucleotides line up with TRBD1. Germline CDR1 and CDR2: SEHNR and FQNEAQ (reference sequence). The length of the CDR3 is 15 residues. With 4 bases clipped from V and 2 bases from J, the junction kept 4 bases outside the gene matches. CDR3 in amino acids: CASSYPGGTNEKLFF. Here the CDR3 DNA reads TGTGCCAGCAGCTACCCAGGGGGGACTAATGAAAAACTGTTTTTT. The variable domain in full, with the rest retrieved from reference TRBV7-9 and TRBJ1-4, is DTGVSQNPRHKITKRGQNVTFRCDPISEHNRLYWYRQTLGQGPEFLTYFQNEAQLEKSRLLSDRFSAERPKGSFSTLEIQRTEQGDSAMYLCASSYPGGTNEKLFFGSGTQLSVL.

This clonotype was picked up many times. The rearrangement joins TRBV5-1 to TRBJ2-1, with D possibly called TRBD1 or TRBD2 (5 bases each). Between the trimmed V and J ends, which lost 0 bases and 4 bases, there was a span of 23 bases. The CDR3 length is 19 residues. From germline, CDR1 is SGHRS and CDR2 YFSETQ. The CDR3, as DNA: TGCGCCAGCAGCTTGGCCATAAGAGGGGACCCCAAACGGTACAATGAGCAGTTCTTC. It translates to CASSLAIRGDPKRYNEQFF.

Turning to this clonotype: The junction departs from germline at one end; a sequencing error may be responsible. V usage is TRBV12-3 or TRBV12-4 and J usage is TRBJ2-1; a possible D gene is TRBD2 (6 bases). This CDR3 has 16 residues. The CDR3 region has the DNA TGTGCCTGCAGGCCCACTAGCCTTGTCACCTACAATGAGCAGTTCTTC. This gives the protein CACRPTSLVTYNEQFF.

The genes are TRBV2 and TRBJ2-7; D unresolved. The J call could be wrong; TRBJ2-5 is a better fit for the DNA end. Germline V gene sequence: CDR1 SNHLY, CDR2 FYNNEI. CDR3 length: 15 amino acids. The CDR3: CASSGALLRKETQYF. DNA of the CDR3: TGTGCCAGCAGTGGGGCCCTCCTGCGCAAAGAGACCCAGTACTTC.

This clonotype was counted only a few times. The rearrangement uses TRBV6-2 or TRBV6-3 and TRBJ2-5; the D gene is possibly TRBD2 (6 bases). This CDR3 spans 15 amino acids. V lost 7 bases, J lost 11 bases, and 26 bases lay in between. In germline, CDR1 is MNHEY, CDR2 SVGEGT. The CDR3 region is CASTGRLGGYNEQYF. The CDR3 nucleotides read TGTGCCAGCACCGGACGGCTGGGGGGATACAATGAGCAGTACTTC.

This clonotype was observed a handful of times. The V gene is TRBV20-1, the J gene TRBJ1-2; 8 bases fit TRBD1. V lost 2 bases to trimming and J lost 4 bases; unmatched junction nucleotides: 6. Germline lookup yields CDR1 DFQATT and CDR2 SNEGSKA (reference sequence). The CDR3 spans 14 residues. The CDR3 bases are TGCAGTGCTAGAATGACAGGGGACATCTATGGCTACACCTTC. Translation gives CSARMTGDIYGYTF.

This clonotype was seen at least ten times. The chain has TRBV5-1 and TRBJ2-3; D gene unclear. Germline V gene data show CDR1 as SGHRS and CDR2 as YFSETQ. This CDR3 has 17 residues. The V end lost 0 bases, the J end lost 1 base, and 15 bases lay between the germline ends. This chain's CDR3 is CASSLGTVESGTDTQYF. For the CDR3, the DNA is TGCGCCAGCAGCTTGGGTACAGTGGAGTCAGGCACAGATACGCAGTATTTT.

This clonotype was seen at least ten times. This chain connects TRBV12-3 or TRBV12-4 to TRBJ2-7, with 7 bases lining up with TRBD1. There are 14 residues in the CDR3. Trimming took 5 bases from V and 3 from J; bases not matched to a gene: 7. The CDR3 sequence: CASSARQGGYEQYF. CDR3 nucleotides: TGTGCCAGCAGTGCCCGACAGGGCGGCTACGAGCAGTACTTC.